This T cell receptor beta chain derives from a study of T cell changes during pregnancy in multiple sclerosis (dated by TCRdb to about 2019). Turning to the overall study: Changes in the T cell repertoire over the course of pregnancy were examined in this study in women with multiple sclerosis.

Its CDR3 holds 13 amino acids, cysteine through phenylalanine. Only the CDR3 portion is preserved as DNA: 39 bases, with reading frame beginning at the first base. The junction shows trimming of 4 bases on V and 8 bases on J, plus 14 bases between the germline ends. For CDR1 and CDR2, the germline V gene (reference sequence) lists SEHNR and FQNEAQ. A note on this clone: The antigen it binds to is not known. No much larger clone exists at a distance of one base, and base qualities are not known.

The library was produced with the immunoSEQ multiplex PCR assay. Entries here come from immuneACCESS through TCRdb and include only in-frame sequences with V and J called. Some clones fail to appear in such tables; in the studies checked, an unresolved V gene covers under half of the shortfall, and the cause of the remainder is unknown. Present in this sample are around 37,000 clones, 92% of which were seen just once. The ten largest clones add up to under 30% of the sample. The receptor was isolated from a female donor with multiple sclerosis, enrolled in a pregnancy study. Recombination joined TRBV7-9 with TRBJ1-2, with the D gene uncertain. This sample comprised CD8+ T cells from peripheral blood mononuclear cells, obtained before pregnancy. The encoded CDR3 is CASSSPTGGGYTF. The nucleotide sequence reads TGTGCCAGCAGCTCCCCGACGGGAGGCGGCTACACCTTC.